Below are 9 T cell receptor beta chains sequenced from a single sample in a study of blood T cell repertoires in COVID-19. Repertoires were generated with immunoSEQ multiplex PCR, while TCRdb's copy carries only in-frame clones and drops some. Among approximately 200,000 clones listed, about 85% were seen once. The sequencing sample was made of peripheral blood. These receptors all come from a woman older than 75 with COVID-19, enrolled during active disease.

The chain uses TRBV2 and TRBJ1-2, with D perhaps matching TRBD1 (5 bases). CDR1 is SNHLY and CDR2 is FYNNEI in the germline V gene. Deletions cut 1 base from V and 5 bases from J, with 14 bases between. The CDR3 runs to 15 residues. The CDR3 nucleotides are TGTGCCAGCAGTGAAGAAAATCCAGGGAAGTATGGCTACACCTTC. Protein: CASSEENPGKYGYTF.

This clone turned up a few times. The chain combines TRBV7-2 with TRBJ2-1; 8 bases agree with TRBD2. This CDR3 comprises 15 residues. Germline lookup yields CDR1 SGHTA and CDR2 FQGNSA. The V gene end was trimmed by 1 base and the J gene end by 10 bases; junction bases not matched to a gene: 9. The CDR3: CASSLGDGGASEQFF. CDR3 in DNA: TGTGCCAGCAGCTTAGGGGACGGGGGGGCATCCGAGCAGTTCTTC.

This clone appeared once. The V gene is TRBV5-5, the J gene TRBJ1-2; 8 bases line up with TRBD1. The CDR3 contains 15 residues. J gave up 3 bases and V 7 bases, and 11 bases lay outside the gene matches. Germline CDR1 SGHKS, CDR2 YYEKEE (reference sequence). CDR3 amino acids: CASLRRQGKDYGYTF. CDR3 DNA sequence: TGTGCCAGCCTACGGAGACAGGGGAAGGACTATGGCTACACCTTC.

The chain couples TRBV6-2 or TRBV6-3 to TRBJ1-2; TRBD1 agrees at 9 bases. Trimming took 6 bases from V and 8 from J; bases not matched to a gene: 7. CDR1 is MNHEY and CDR2 is SVGEGT in the germline V gene. The CDR3 is 13 amino acids. CDR3 sequence: CASSSTGGIGYTF. The CDR3 bases are TGTGCCAGCAGCTCGACAGGGGGTATCGGCTACACCTTC.

This chain links TRBV10-3 with TRBJ1-1; D may be TRBD1 (6 bases). The CDR3 consists of 13 residues. Germline CDR1 ENHRY, CDR2 SYGVKD. V was pared by 2 bases and J by 8 bases, with 12 bases between. CDR3 DNA: TGTGCCATCAGTGAGCCTTCTGGGGGCGAAGCTTTCTTT. It encodes CAISEPSGGEAFF.

This sequence joins TRBV13 and TRBJ1-2; tentatively, D is TRBD1 (6 bases). CDR1 and CDR2 (germline): PRHDT, FYEKMQ (reference sequence). Between the trimmed V and J ends, which lost 3 bases and 14 bases, there was a span of 16 bases. CDR3 length: 12 residues. CDR3 DNA: TGTGCCAGCAGCTTTAGTAGGGGGACGGCGACCTTC. It encodes CASSFSRGTATF.

The gene calls are TRBV6-5 and TRBJ1-1, with TRBD1 identical over 8 bases. Trimming removed 5 bases from V and 11 bases from J; junction bases left unmatched: 7. Per germline, CDR1 MNHEY and CDR2 SVGAGI. There are 12 residues in the CDR3. CDR3 loop: CASSQQGDSAFF. The CDR3 nucleotides read TGTGCCAGCAGTCAACAGGGGGATAGCGCTTTCTTT.

The CDR3 here is CASSFGQANNEQFF. CDR3 bases: TGCGCCAGCAGCTTTGGACAGGCAAACAATGAGCAGTTCTTC. The chain carries TRBV5-1 and TRBJ2-1; 7 bases map to TRBD1. V lost 2 bases and J lost 5; bases outside the gene matches: 4. The germline gives CDR1 SGHRS, CDR2 YFSETQ. The CDR3 has 14 residues.

The CDR3 spells CASSVTGGSYNEQFF. For the CDR3, the DNA is TGCGCCAGCAGCGTGACAGGGGGCTCCTACAATGAGCAGTTCTTC. The chain is built from TRBV4-1 and TRBJ2-1; 9 bases line up with TRBD1. The CDR3 totals 15 residues. CDR1 and CDR2 (germline): MGHRA, YSYEKL. Losses at the gene ends were 5 bases for V and 0 bases for J; bases not matched to a gene: 2.